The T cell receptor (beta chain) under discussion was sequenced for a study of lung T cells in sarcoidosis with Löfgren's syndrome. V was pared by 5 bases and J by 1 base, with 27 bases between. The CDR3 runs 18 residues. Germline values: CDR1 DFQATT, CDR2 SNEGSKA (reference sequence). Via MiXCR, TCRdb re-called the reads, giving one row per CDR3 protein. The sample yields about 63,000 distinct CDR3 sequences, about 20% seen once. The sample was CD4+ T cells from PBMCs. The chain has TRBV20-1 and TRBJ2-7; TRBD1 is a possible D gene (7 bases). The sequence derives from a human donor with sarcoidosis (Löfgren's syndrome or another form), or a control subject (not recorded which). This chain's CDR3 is CSALGGKQGKDLSYEQYF. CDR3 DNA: TGCAGTGCTTTGGGGGGCAAACAGGGGAAAGACCTTTCCTACGAGCAGTACTTC.